The source of this T cell receptor beta chain is a study of cytomegalovirus exposure and HLA in healthy donors. Study as a whole: Genotyping showed around 81% of 398 donors falling in the Caucasian-associated ancestry cluster.

Findings and caveats of the study: A later analysis linked some 17,000 TCR beta sequences to HLA alleles at 0.05 false discovery rate. TCR beta sequences reportedly predicted most subjects' HLA-A and HLA-B alleles accurately.

The PCR had 60 Vbeta and 13 Jbeta primers. TCRdb keeps only in-frame clones here, not all; method: immunoSEQ multiplex PCR. The table records 60,000 to 70,000 clones, around 61% of them present only once. About this clone: What it recognizes is unknown.

V was clipped by 5 bases and J by 8 bases; unmatched bases: 4. The CDR3 extends over 12 amino acids. Germline CDR1 reads SNHLY; CDR2 reads FYNNEI. Healthy individuals who donated bone marrow served as the donors. This TCR was sampled from a woman aged 45-60 years in good health and CMV-seronegative. The chain carries TRBV2 and TRBJ2-5; 8 bases line up with TRBD2. Sequenced material: PBMCs. The CDR3 loop reads CASSTGGFTQYF. The CDR3 DNA reads as TGTGCCAGCAGTACGGGGGGGTTTACCCAGTACTTC.